Listed here are 10 T cell receptor beta chains from one sample, sequenced in a study of identifying expanded T cells in peripheral blood. TCRdb keeps only in-frame clones here, not all; method: immunoSEQ multiplex PCR. Among over 80,000 clones listed, 75% to 90% were seen once. The specimen sequenced was blood. The receptors derive from a person aged 18-70 years in good health.

This sequence joins TRBV6-6 and TRBJ1-1; D unclear. CDR3 length: 14 amino acids. Between the trimmed V and J ends, which lost 6 bases and 0 bases, there was a span of 11 bases. Germline V gene data show CDR1 as MNHNY and CDR2 as SVGAGI (reference sequence). CDR3: CASRGGNMNTEAFF. In DNA form, the CDR3 reads TGTGCCAGCAGGGGAGGGAACATGAACACTGAAGCTTTCTTT.

The chain joins TRBV5-4 to TRBJ2-1; 8 nucleotides match TRBD1. Germline CDR1 reads SGHNT; CDR2 reads YYREEE (reference sequence). This CDR3 has 16 residues. V gave up 4 bases and J gave up 3 bases; unmatched junction bases: 9. The CDR3: CASSPGTGVYYNEQFF. CDR3 in DNA: TGTGCCAGCAGCCCCGGGACAGGAGTATACTACAATGAGCAGTTCTTC.

This chain connects TRBV28 to TRBJ1-4; a weak D match, TRBD1 (6 bases). CDR1 is MDHEN and CDR2 is SYDVKM in the germline V gene. The V gene lost 3 bases and the J gene lost 3 bases, with 11 bases spanning the gap. The CDR3 runs 15 residues. The chain's CDR3 is CASSFWGRANEKLFF. CDR3 in DNA: TGTGCCAGCAGTTTTTGGGGGCGAGCTAATGAAAAACTGTTTTTT.

CDR3 nucleotide sequence: TGTGCCAGCAGCTTACGGCATGGGCAGAAAGAGACCCAGTACTTC. Residues: CASSLRHGQKETQYF. V is TRBV7-8 and J is TRBJ2-5; D not certain. V dropped 2 bases and J dropped 3 bases, with 13 bases sitting between them. The germline V gene encodes CDR1 SGHVS and CDR2 FQNEAQ. The CDR3 length is 15 residues. Based on the CDR3 plus reference TRBV7-8 and TRBJ2-5, the full variable domain is GAGVSQSPRYKVAKRGQDVALRCDPISGHVSLFWYQQALGQGPEFLTYFQNEAQLDKSGLPSDRFFAERPEGSVSTLKIQRTQQEDSAVYLCASSLRHGQKETQYFGPGTRLLVL.

V is TRBV30 and J is TRBJ1-4; maybe TRBD1 (5 bases). Trimming stripped 0 bases from V and 0 bases from J, with 14 bases between. Germline assignment: CDR1 GTSNPN and CDR2 SVGIG (reference sequence). The CDR3 is 17 residues long. The CDR3 protein is CAWSVGLSPATNEKLFF. Written as DNA, the CDR3 is TGTGCCTGGAGTGTGGGGCTGAGCCCTGCAACTAATGAAAAACTGTTTTTT.

This clone appeared once. The rearrangement links TRBV7-2 to TRBJ1-1; D is undetermined. This CDR3 region has 14 residues. Germline CDR1 and CDR2: SGHTA and FQGNSA. V lost 7 bases to trimming and J lost 6 bases, with 18 bases between them. The CDR3 sequence: CASNLGREYAEAFF. CDR3 nucleotides: TGTGCCAGCAACCTAGGAAGGGAGTACGCTGAAGCTTTCTTT.

The chain uses TRBV7-9 and TRBJ2-3; TRBD2 agrees at 9 bases. V dropped 3 bases and J dropped 0; count of bases not matched to a gene: 7. The V gene's germline CDR1 is SEHNR and CDR2 FQNEAQ (reference sequence). This CDR3 is built from 17 residues. The CDR3 sequence is CASSFGLAQTSTDTQYF. DNA for the CDR3: TGTGCCAGCAGCTTCGGACTAGCGCAAACTAGCACAGATACGCAGTATTTT.

The gene calls are TRBV4-3 and TRBJ2-6, with 8 bases matching TRBD1. In germline, CDR1 is LGHNA, CDR2 YSLEER. Losses at the gene ends were 2 bases for V and 2 bases for J; bases not matched to a gene: 11. The CDR3 spans 19 residues. The CDR3 protein is CASSQTSGQVLAGANVLTF. CDR3 nucleotide sequence: TGCGCCAGCAGCCAAACCTCGGGACAGGTGCTAGCTGGGGCCAACGTCCTGACTTTC.

The J gene is TRBJ1-5, the V gene TRBV7-9; D unclear. The V end lost 2 bases, the J end lost 1 base, and 6 bases lay between the germline ends. Germline V gives CDR1 SEHNR, CDR2 FQNEAQ (reference sequence). The CDR3 is 14 residues long. CDR3 in DNA: TGTGCCAGCAGCTTACCCGGGAGCAATCAGCCCCAGCATTTT. Translation gives CASSLPGSNQPQHF.

The rearrangement uses TRBV5-1 and TRBJ2-1; a possible D gene is TRBD1 (5 bases). Germline values: CDR1 SGHRS, CDR2 YFSETQ. The CDR3 runs 18 residues. The V end was cut by 4 bases, the J end by 0 bases, with 20 bases between. DNA of the CDR3: TGCGCCAGCAGCCCTCGTCGAACAGGTGCTGGCTCCTACAATGAGCAGTTCTTC. Its translation is CASSPRRTGAGSYNEQFF. The complete variable domain, with remaining parts taken from reference TRBV5-1 and TRBJ2-1, reads KAGVTQTPRYLIKTRGQQVTLSCSPISGHRSVSWYQQTPGQGLQFLFEYFSETQRNKGNFPGRFSGRQFSNSRSEMNVSTLELGDSALYLCASSPRRTGAGSYNEQFFGPGTRLTVL.